The 11 T cell receptor beta chains presented below share a single source sample, sequenced in a study of PD-1 blockade in mismatch repair-deficient tumors. Some clones are missing from TCRdb's copy, which holds only in-frame ones; the method was immunoSEQ multiplex PCR. The sample holds roughly 17,000 clones, under 90% seen once. The specimen comprised PBMCs, sampled roughly 24 weeks after starting pembrolizumab. The receptors were sampled from an adult with mismatch repair-deficient cancer.

The genes are TRBV7-3 and TRBJ2-2; 9 bases match TRBD2. Germline lookup yields CDR1 SGHTA and CDR2 FQGTGA. The CDR3 consists of 16 residues. J lost 7 bases, V lost 0 bases, and 6 bases had no gene match. CDR3 protein: CASSLTIAGEGGELFF. DNA of the CDR3: TGTGCCAGCAGCTTAACAATAGCGGGAGAGGGCGGGGAGCTGTTTTTT.

The chain recombines TRBV5-5 with TRBJ1-2; D call uncertain. The germline V and J ends were trimmed by 4 bases and 1 base, with 11 bases remaining between them. Germline lookup yields CDR1 SGHKS and CDR2 YYEKEE (reference sequence). The CDR3 extends over 14 amino acids. The CDR3 region is CASSSGPLNYGYTF. CDR3 DNA: TGTGCCAGCAGCAGCGGACCGCTTAACTATGGCTACACCTTC.

The chain employs TRBV7-3 and TRBJ2-1; the match to TRBD2 covers 13 bases. The germline CDR1 and CDR2 sequences are SGHTA and FQGTGA. Germline trimming cut 5 bases from V and 10 bases from J; bases unmatched to any gene: 8. There are 15 residues in the CDR3. CDR3 sequence reads: CASSQTSGRSEEQFF. CDR3 in DNA: TGTGCCAGCAGCCAGACTAGCGGGAGGTCGGAGGAGCAGTTCTTC.

This chain links TRBV5-1 with TRBJ2-4; TRBD1 matches 7 bases. J gave up 7 bases and V 3 bases, and 7 bases lay outside the gene matches. Germline-derived CDR1 and CDR2 are SGHRS and YFSETQ. The CDR3 runs to 14 residues. As DNA, the CDR3 is TGCGCCAGCAGCTCGTCTCTGACAGGGAACATTCAGTACTTC. Protein: CASSSSLTGNIQYF.

The J gene is TRBJ2-3, the V gene TRBV7-2; TRBD1 aligns across 7 bases. CDR1 is SGHTA and CDR2 is FQGNSA in the germline V gene. CDR3 length: 15 residues. J gave up 2 bases and V 4 bases, and 6 bases lay outside the gene matches. CDR3 coding DNA: TGTGCCAGCAGCTATTGGACAGGCCACACAGATACGCAGTATTTT. The encoded protein is CASSYWTGHTDTQYF.

The chain uses TRBV14 and TRBJ2-7; 12 bases match TRBD2. The CDR3 has 15 amino acids. Germline values: CDR1 SGHDN, CDR2 FVKESK. With V trimmed by 1 base and J by 2 bases, 0 bases remained unmatched. The CDR3 DNA is TGTGCCAGCAGCCAAGGACTAGCGGGAGCCTACGAGCAGTACTTC. As protein: CASSQGLAGAYEQYF. Variable domain in full (rest from reference TRBV14 and TRBJ2-7): EAGVTQFPSHSVIEKGQTVTLRCDPISGHDNLYWYRRVMGKEIKFLLHFVKESKQDESGMPNNRFLAERTGGTYSTLKVQPAELEDSGVYFCASSQGLAGAYEQYFGPGTRLTVT.

The V call is TRBV27, the J call TRBJ2-6; maybe TRBD1 (6 bases). Per germline, CDR1 MNHEY and CDR2 SMNVEV (reference sequence). The CDR3 is made up of 15 amino acids. V was shortened by 5 bases and J by 1 base, with 9 bases between the two germline ends. The CDR3 spells CASSLGQSGANVLTF. CDR3 nucleotide sequence: TGTGCCAGCAGTCTCGGACAGTCTGGGGCCAACGTCCTGACTTTC.

This clone was seen only a few times. The J gene is TRBJ2-7, the V gene TRBV4-2, with 11 bases identical to TRBD2. Germline CDR1 and CDR2: LGHNA and YNFKEQ. The ends lost 1 base at V and 2 bases at J; junction bases unmatched: 19. The CDR3 covers 21 residues. CDR3 in DNA: TGTGCCAGCAGCCAAGCTCCTTTTCTAGCGGGAGGAGATGGGGTGGCCTACGAGCAGTACTTC. Its translation: CASSQAPFLAGGDGVAYEQYF.

The chain joins TRBV28 to TRBJ2-1; the match to TRBD2 covers 9 bases. CDR1 MDHEN and CDR2 SYDVKM come from the germline V gene. CDR3 length: 15 residues. The ends lost 5 bases at V and 5 bases at J; junction bases unmatched: 7. The CDR3 loop reads CASSPGASGNNEQFF. CDR3 bases: TGTGCCAGCAGTCCAGGGGCTAGCGGGAACAATGAGCAGTTCTTC.

The chain carries TRBV11-3 and TRBJ1-2, with 7 positions matching TRBD1. Unmatched junction bases numbered 5, after V lost 5 bases and J lost 5 bases. Per germline, CDR1 SGHNT and CDR2 YENEEA. The length of the CDR3 is 13 residues. CDR3 in amino acids: CASSQGDVYGYTF. CDR3 nucleotide sequence: TGTGCCAGCAGCCAGGGGGACGTTTATGGCTACACCTTC.

The chain joins TRBV5-1 to TRBJ1-3; D not certain. The V end lost 3 bases, the J end lost 0 bases, and 10 bases lay between the germline ends. From germline, CDR1 is SGHRS and CDR2 YFSETQ. CDR3 length: 15 residues. This CDR3 reads CASSYGRDSGNTIYF. CDR3 in DNA: TGCGCCAGCAGCTATGGACGGGACTCTGGAAACACCATATATTTT.